This T cell receptor (beta chain) is from a study of OX40 agonist ivuxolimab in advanced cancers. Study details: Patients with hepatocellular carcinoma, melanoma, renal cell or head and neck cancer made up the dose-escalation patients. Subjects had a mean age of around 60 years, with a range of roughly 20 to 80; around 80% were male. Overall study results and limits: Within 6 weeks, CD4+ and CD8+ blood T cells expanded clonally at 0.1 to 3.0 mg/kg. The study found that CD8+ T cells averaged more expanded clones than CD4+.

Trimming took 5 bases from V and 1 from J, leaving 14 bases between them. This CDR3 comprises 16 residues. Per germline, CDR1 SEHNR and CDR2 FQNEAQ (reference sequence). The data were produced by immunoSEQ multiplex PCR, yet TCRdb's version contains in-frame clones alone and is incomplete. The data contain about 29,000 clones, around nine tenths of them seen just once; the ten biggest clones take up 8% to 9.5%. Notes on this clone: The antigen remains undetermined.

This rearrangement joins TRBV7-9 to TRBJ2-2; D might be TRBD1 (6 bases). This specimen consisted of CD4+ or CD8+ T cells sorted from blood, obtained in a trial of the OX40 agonist ivuxolimab. This clonotype was sampled from an adult with an advanced solid tumor such as melanoma, head and neck, liver or kidney cancer. The CDR3 nucleotides are TGTGCCAGCAGCCCCCGGACAGCACTGAACACCGGGGAGCTGTTTTTT. Amino acids: CASSPRTALNTGELFF.